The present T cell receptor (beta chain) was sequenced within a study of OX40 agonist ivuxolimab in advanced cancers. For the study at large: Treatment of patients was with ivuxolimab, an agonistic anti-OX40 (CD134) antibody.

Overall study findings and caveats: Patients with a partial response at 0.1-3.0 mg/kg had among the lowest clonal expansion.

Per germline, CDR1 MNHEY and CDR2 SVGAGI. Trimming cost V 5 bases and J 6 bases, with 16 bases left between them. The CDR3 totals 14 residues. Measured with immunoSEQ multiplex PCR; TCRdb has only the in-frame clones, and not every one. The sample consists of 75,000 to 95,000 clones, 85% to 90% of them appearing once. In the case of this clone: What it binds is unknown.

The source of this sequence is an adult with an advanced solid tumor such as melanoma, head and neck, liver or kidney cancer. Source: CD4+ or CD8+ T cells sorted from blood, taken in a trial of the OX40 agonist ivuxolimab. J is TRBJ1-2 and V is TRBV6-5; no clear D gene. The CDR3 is CASSQPPPGHGYTF. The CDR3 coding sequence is TGTGCCAGCAGTCAACCCCCCCCCGGGCATGGCTACACCTTC.